The 11 T cell receptor beta chains listed next were all sequenced from one sample in a study of regulatory T cells in long-lasting Graves disease. Time point specified: newly diagnosed GD, antithyroid drugs for less than 3 months. The TCR library used RNA extracted from PBMCs. Investigators prepared the TCR beta libraries by applying iRepertoire HTBI primers and Arm-PCR of CDR3 regions. TCRdb processed the multiplex PCR reads anew with MiXCR; each CDR3 protein has one entry. Here the sample spans 540,000 or so distinct CDR3 sequences, 13% being singletons. These same data were also listed under a study on T cells in Graves' hyperthyroidism and ophthalmopathy.

This material consisted of peripheral blood mononuclear cells (PBMCs), taken at new diagnosis, from a patient treated with antithyroid drugs. These receptors all stem from a man aged 25 to 45 with Graves disease.

The genes are TRBV19 and TRBJ2-7, with 11 positions matching TRBD1. Trimming took 6 bases from V and 5 from J; bases not matched to a gene: 6. Germline CDR1 LNHDA, CDR2 SQIVND (reference sequence). The CDR3 has 14 residues. The CDR3 bases are TGTGCCAGTAGATCGGGACAGGGGGAGCACGAGCAGTACTTC. As protein: CASRSGQGEHEQYF.

This clonotype was detected many times. This chain joins TRBV29-1 and TRBJ2-5; a weak D match, TRBD2 (6 bases). Germline-derived CDR1 and CDR2 are SQVTM and ANQGSEA. V shed 5 bases and J shed 4 bases, with 14 bases lying between them. The CDR3 runs to 13 residues. CDR3 DNA sequence: TGCAGCGTTCCCGCCGGGGGTCCAGAGACCCAGTACTTC. It specifies CSVPAGGPETQYF.

The chain combines TRBV6-1 with TRBJ1-1; TRBD1 might be the D (5 bases). Germline values: CDR1 MNHNS, CDR2 SASEGT. Trimming shortened V by 8 bases and J by 3 bases, and 7 bases separated the two germline ends. The CDR3 contains 11 residues. In DNA form, the CDR3 reads TGTGCCAGCGGGGGTTACACTGAAGCTTTCTTT. This encodes CASGGYTEAFF.

This clonotype was detected many times. The rearrangement joins TRBV19 to TRBJ2-2; D might be TRBD2 (6 bases). Germline V gives CDR1 LNHDA, CDR2 SQIVND (reference sequence). The CDR3 spans 15 residues. V lost 9 bases and J 3 bases, leaving 17 bases between the germline ends. CDR3 sequence (DNA): TGTGCCAGCGGAGGGCCCCCAACGGACACCGGGGAGCTGTTTTTT. Its protein is CASGGPPTDTGELFF.

A few counts support this clonotype. This rearrangement joins TRBV20-1 to TRBJ1-3; no clear D gene. Trimming removed 2 bases from V and 0 bases from J, with 5 bases in between. CDR3 length: 13 residues. Germline values: CDR1 DFQATT, CDR2 SNEGSKA (reference sequence). CDR3: CSARQNSGNTIYF. As DNA, the CDR3 is TGCAGTGCTAGACAGAACTCTGGAAACACCATATATTTT.

This clonotype was observed a few times. This sequence joins TRBV7-6 and TRBJ2-3, with a tentative D call TRBD2 (5 bases). Germline CDR1 and CDR2: SGHVS and FNYEAQ. Trimming took 3 bases from V and 2 from J, leaving 9 bases between them. The CDR3 runs 14 residues. In DNA, the CDR3 is TGTGCCAGCAGCTTGAGGGAGAACACAGATACGCAGTATTTT. Its translation is CASSLRENTDTQYF.

This clonotype was counted at least ten times. The CDR3: CSARVPYEQYF. For the CDR3, the DNA is TGCAGTGCTAGAGTCCCCTACGAGCAGTACTTC. The chain links TRBV20-1 to TRBJ2-7; D is ambiguous. CDR3 length: 11 residues. Looked up from germline, CDR1 is DFQATT and CDR2 is SNEGSKA (reference sequence). V gave up 1 base and J gave up 2 bases, with 3 bases separating them.

V usage is TRBV19 and J usage is TRBJ1-1, with D possibly being TRBD1 (6 bases). Germline values: CDR1 LNHDA, CDR2 SQIVND (reference sequence). V was clipped by 5 bases and J by 5 bases, with 18 bases between them. The CDR3 loop spans 15 amino acids. CDR3: CASSPSDRSRTEAFF. The DNA for the CDR3 is TGTGCCAGTAGTCCCTCAGACAGGAGTAGAACTGAAGCTTTCTTT.

V and J are TRBV5-1 and TRBJ1-2; D call uncertain. V lost 0 bases and J 4 bases, leaving 22 bases between the germline ends. Germline-derived CDR1 and CDR2 are SGHRS and YFSETQ. This CDR3 contains 18 residues. DNA of the CDR3: TGCGCCAGCAGCTTGGGGCACACAGTCTACCAGCTTAGCTATGGCTACACCTTC. It yields the protein CASSLGHTVYQLSYGYTF.

Many counts were recorded for this clonotype. The chain employs TRBV19 and TRBJ1-1; no firm D call. The CDR3 length is 13 residues. Germline lookup yields CDR1 LNHDA and CDR2 SQIVND (reference sequence). Deletions cut 7 bases from V and 1 base from J, with 10 bases between. CDR3 protein: CASNRQPNTEAFF. The CDR3 coding sequence is TGTGCCAGTAATAGACAACCGAACACTGAAGCTTTCTTT.

This clonotype showed up many times. The chain combines TRBV12-3 or TRBV12-4 with TRBJ2-3, with a possible D match to TRBD1 (7 bases). The V gene lost 5 bases and the J gene lost 1 base, with 13 bases spanning the gap. The CDR3 has 15 residues. CDR3 nucleotides: TGTGCCAGCAGTGCAGGGGGGAGGCGCACAGATACGCAGTATTTT. This sequence encodes CASSAGGRRTDTQYF.